This TCR beta chain was sequenced for a study of blood T cell repertoires in COVID-19. For the study at large: The samples span acute and convalescent COVID-19 from the United States, Italy and Spain. From T cells, B-cell-depleted T cells, or PBMCs came the material, which was cDNA or gDNA.

Original data processing: How many nucleated cells were present was estimated from reference gene primer amplification. Sequencing used immunoSEQ multiplex PCR; TCRdb keeps in-frame clones, though not all of them. V, J and clone size were drawn from that table, and D and trimming were deduced from the DNA. The sample has approximately 260,000 clones, 82% seen once. This clonotype was sampled from a woman over 75 with active or convalescent COVID-19. Material: peripheral blood.

The CDR3 nucleotides read TGTGCCATCAGTGAGTCGAAACAGGGCCCTCACGGGGAGACCCAGTACTTC. Translation: CAISESKQGPHGETQYF. The rearrangement uses TRBV10-3 and TRBJ2-5; tentative D call: TRBD1 (6 bases). The CDR3 runs 17 residues. V lost 0 bases, J lost 5 bases, and 19 bases lay in between. Germline-derived CDR1 and CDR2 are ENHRY and SYGVKD.